Shown below are 24 T cell receptor beta chains from a single sample sequenced in a study of regulatory T cells in long-lasting Graves disease. The sample's time point: newly diagnosed GD, antithyroid drugs for less than 3 months. Following extraction of RNA from PBMCs, that RNA was used to make the TCR library. Assembly of TCR beta libraries relied on iRepertoire HTBI primers together with Arm-PCR of CDR3 regions. Using its own MiXCR run on the multiplex PCR reads, TCRdb lists one record per CDR3 protein. There are roughly 400,000 distinct CDR3 sequences in the sample; 15% to 20% occur only once, and 20% to 25% lies in the top ten. This sample also appeared in a second study, on T cells in Graves' hyperthyroidism and ophthalmopathy.

This sample comprised peripheral blood mononuclear cells (PBMCs), obtained at new diagnosis, from a patient treated with antithyroid drugs. The receptors were sampled from a woman between 18 and 30 years old with Graves disease.

The V gene is TRBV20-1, the J gene TRBJ2-1; 10 bases are shared with TRBD2. After removal of 6 bases from V and 7 bases from J, the junction contained 6 bases not matched to a gene. CDR1 and CDR2 from the germline V gene are DFQATT and SNEGSKA (reference sequence). This CDR3 has 13 residues. As DNA, the CDR3 is TGCAGTGCCTCTAGCGGGAGAGTTAATGAGCAGTTCTTC. Amino acid sequence: CSASSGRVNEQFF.

This clonotype showed up many times. As DNA, the CDR3 is TGTGCCAGCAGCCCCCCTGGACAGTTGGAGGAGCAGTACTTC. It yields the protein CASSPPGQLEEQYF. The J gene is TRBJ2-7, the V gene TRBV7-3; TRBD1 is a possible D gene (6 bases). The germline V and J ends were trimmed by 5 bases and 7 bases, with 18 bases remaining between them. This CDR3 is 14 amino acids long. Germline V lookup: CDR1 SGHTA, CDR2 FQGTGA.

Here the CDR3 DNA reads TGCAGTGCTAACCCACTGACAGGTCCTATCTGGGATCAGCATTTT. Encoded protein: CSANPLTGPIWDQHF. The V call is TRBV20-1, the J call TRBJ1-5; the D gene is possibly TRBD1 (6 bases). V dropped 4 bases and J dropped 13 bases, with 26 bases sitting between them. The CDR3 length is 15 residues. Germline V CDR1 and CDR2: DFQATT, SNEGSKA (reference sequence).

There are many counts of this clonotype. This chain joins TRBV7-2 and TRBJ2-7; D ambiguous. Trimming left V 1 base short and J 3 bases short, with 10 bases between. Germline CDR1 is SGHTA and CDR2 is FQGNSA. This CDR3 is built from 14 residues. CDR3 nucleotide sequence: TGTGCCAGCAGCTTAGACTCCTGGATCTACGAGCAGTACTTC. Translating it yields CASSLDSWIYEQYF.

This clonotype was counted at least ten times. The chain carries TRBV7-9 and TRBJ2-3; D gene unclear. CDR3 size: 13 residues. The germline CDR1 and CDR2 sequences are SEHNR and FQNEAQ (reference sequence). V lost 3 bases to trimming and J lost 4 bases, with 8 bases between them. CDR3 protein: CASSLSGADTQYF. As DNA, the CDR3 is TGTGCCAGCAGCTTGAGTGGGGCAGATACGCAGTATTTT.

This clonotype was detected many times. The V call is TRBV12-3 or TRBV12-4, the J call TRBJ1-3, with unresolved D. This CDR3 contains 12 residues. Trimming left V 6 bases short and J 12 bases short, with 15 bases between. CDR3 in amino acids: CASSKEEISIYF. The CDR3, as DNA: TGTGCCAGCAGCAAGGAGGAGATAAGCATATATTTT.

There are a few counts of this clonotype. The chain has TRBV6-9 and TRBJ2-2, with D possibly matching TRBD2 (5 bases). V lost 1 base to trimming and J lost 7 bases, with 7 bases between them. CDR3 length equals 13 residues. The germline V gene has CDR1 MNHGY and CDR2 SVAAGI. In nucleotides, the CDR3 is TGTGCCAGCAGTTATTTGGGGAGCGGGGAGCTGTTTTTT. This gives the protein CASSYLGSGELFF.

This clonotype was found many times. This rearrangement joins TRBV6-5 to TRBJ1-1; unclear D gene. Germline V gene sequence: CDR1 MNHEY, CDR2 SVGAGI. V dropped 1 base and J dropped 3 bases, with 6 bases sitting between them. The CDR3 loop spans 13 amino acids. CDR3 in DNA: TGTGCCAGCAGTTACTTTGGGGACACTGAAGCTTTCTTT. Amino acid sequence: CASSYFGDTEAFF.

This clonotype was picked up many times. The rearrangement links TRBV28 to TRBJ2-3; possible D gene TRBD2, 5 bases. Trimming shortened V by 4 bases and J by 7 bases, and 12 bases separated the two germline ends. The CDR3 length is 13 residues. CDR1 is MDHEN, CDR2 SYDVKM, per germline. The CDR3 DNA reads as TGTGCCAGCAGTTCTTCTAGCACTTATACGCAGTATTTT. Translated: CASSSSSTYTQYF.

The V call is TRBV5-1, the J call TRBJ2-3, with D hard to call. Per germline, CDR1 SGHRS and CDR2 YFSETQ. The CDR3 contains 14 residues. Trimming removed 0 bases at V and 2 bases at J, with 7 bases between. In DNA, the CDR3 is TGCGCCAGCAGCTTGGTTGGCTACACAGATACGCAGTATTTT. As protein: CASSLVGYTDTQYF.

The genes are TRBV12-3 or TRBV12-4 and TRBJ2-1; unclear D gene. The CDR3 contains 15 residues. V dropped 6 bases and J dropped 2 bases, with 14 bases sitting between them. The CDR3 DNA is TGTGCCAGCAGCCTCCGGTTCCTTCCCTACAATGAGCAGTTCTTC. Amino acids: CASSLRFLPYNEQFF.

This clonotype showed up many times. This chain connects TRBV2 to TRBJ2-1; 10 bases fit TRBD2. Trimming at V came to 5 bases and at J to 6 bases, leaving 10 bases not matched to a gene. Germline lookup yields CDR1 SNHLY and CDR2 FYNNEI. The CDR3 contains 16 residues. This CDR3 reads CASSPSGLAVVNEQFF. The DNA of the CDR3 is TGTGCCAGCAGTCCCAGTGGACTAGCGGTGGTCAATGAGCAGTTCTTC.

This chain joins TRBV20-1 and TRBJ2-1; D is unresolved. The CDR3 runs to 17 residues. Germline V gives CDR1 DFQATT, CDR2 SNEGSKA (reference sequence). Trimming took 3 bases from V and 0 from J, leaving 18 bases between them. In DNA form, the CDR3 reads TGCAGTGCTAGGGACCATAGTGGGGAAAACTCCTACAATGAGCAGTTCTTC. This encodes CSARDHSGENSYNEQFF.

There are a few counts of this clonotype. The chain combines TRBV7-9 with TRBJ1-2; tentative D call: TRBD1 (5 bases). This CDR3 has 16 amino acids. With 2 bases removed from V and 1 base from J, the gap between germline ends came to 14 bases. Germline lookup yields CDR1 SEHNR and CDR2 FQNEAQ (reference sequence). CDR3 residues: CASSLPDSPNNYGYTF. For the CDR3, the DNA is TGTGCCAGCAGCTTACCCGACAGCCCGAATAACTATGGCTACACCTTC. The full variable domain, rest sourced from reference TRBV7-9 and TRBJ1-2, is DTGVSQNPRHKITKRGQNVTFRCDPISEHNRLYWYRQTLGQGPEFLTYFQNEAQLEKSRLLSDRFSAERPKGSFSTLEIQRTEQGDSAMYLCASSLPDSPNNYGYTFGSGTRLTVV.

CDR3 residues: CASSTLAGPTGELFF. The CDR3 DNA is TGTGCCAGCAGCACACTAGCGGGCCCCACCGGGGAGCTGTTTTTT. The rearrangement joins TRBV6-7 to TRBJ2-2; 9 nucleotides align to TRBD2. TRBV6-7 qualifies as an ORF whose function is uncertain. CDR3 length equals 15 residues. Trimming took 6 bases from V and 4 from J; bases not matched to a gene: 6.

This clonotype was counted between two and nine times. The J gene is TRBJ2-2, the V gene TRBV30; 8 bases are shared with TRBD1. The V segment lost 2 bases and the J segment 4 bases; nucleotides outside the gene matches: 3. Germline values: CDR1 GTSNPN, CDR2 SVGIG (reference sequence). This CDR3 is built from 14 residues. The CDR3 DNA reads TGTGCCTGGAGTTGGCAGGGGGCCACCGGGGAGCTGTTTTTT. Its translation: CAWSWQGATGELFF.

This clonotype was observed a handful of times. The chain combines TRBV27 with TRBJ2-2; D unclear. This CDR3 has 14 amino acids. The germline V and J ends were trimmed by 2 bases and 4 bases, with 8 bases remaining between them. Germline values: CDR1 MNHEY, CDR2 SMNVEV (reference sequence). This CDR3 is CASSLATSTGELFF. CDR3 DNA sequence: TGTGCCAGCAGTTTAGCTACCAGCACCGGGGAGCTGTTTTTT.

This clonotype was seen ten or more times. The V call is TRBV28, the J call TRBJ2-7, with unresolved D. The CDR3 spans 16 residues. Germline loops: CDR1 MDHEN, CDR2 SYDVKM. The V and J ends lost 2 bases and 2 bases respectively, with 16 bases between them. CDR3 sequence (DNA): TGTGCCAGCAGTTTAGGTGCAGGCTGGGCACCCTACGAGCAGTACTTC. Translating gives CASSLGAGWAPYEQYF.

In this sample, this clonotype turned up many times. The gene calls are TRBV20-1 and TRBJ2-7, with 8 bases identical to TRBD1. The CDR3 spans 14 residues. The trim removed 0 bases at V and 5 bases at J, leaving 6 bases unmatched. Germline CDR1 is DFQATT and CDR2 is SNEGSKA (reference sequence). CDR3 nucleotides: TGCAGTGCTAGAGAAATCGGACAGGGCCACGAGCAGTACTTC. Amino acids: CSAREIGQGHEQYF.

This clonotype was found many times. The chain recombines TRBV2 with TRBJ2-5; D may be TRBD2 (6 bases). V dropped 3 bases and J dropped 5 bases, with 10 bases sitting between them. Germline V gene data show CDR1 as SNHLY and CDR2 as FYNNEI. CDR3 size: 13 residues. The CDR3 spells CASSEEGGETQYF. The CDR3 DNA follows: TGTGCCAGCAGTGAGGAGGGCGGGGAGACCCAGTACTTC.

This clonotype was observed at least ten times. The chain carries TRBV20-1 and TRBJ2-7; D perhaps matches TRBD2 (6 bases). Germline values: CDR1 DFQATT, CDR2 SNEGSKA (reference sequence). The CDR3 is 13 residues long. The V end lost 4 bases, the J end lost 0 bases, and 10 bases lay between the germline ends. The CDR3 is CSATRDFSYEQYF. The CDR3 nucleotides are TGCAGTGCTACCCGGGACTTCTCCTACGAGCAGTACTTC.

This clonotype has ten or more counts. The chain joins TRBV29-1 to TRBJ2-1, with D possibly being TRBD2 (6 bases). The CDR3 contains 15 residues. Germline CDR1 and CDR2: SQVTM and ANQGSEA. Trimming removed 1 base at V and 4 bases at J, with 14 bases between. DNA of the CDR3: TGCAGCGTTGAAGGTACTAGCCTGGGATACAATGAGCAGTTCTTC. This encodes CSVEGTSLGYNEQFF.

The table lists this clonotype with many counts. The gene calls are TRBV12-3 or TRBV12-4 and TRBJ2-2, with 8 nucleotides matching TRBD1. The CDR3 sequence is 16 residues long. The J segment lost 10 bases and the V segment lost 2 bases, leaving 12 bases of the junction unmatched. DNA for the CDR3: TGTGCCAGCAGTTTACGGATGGCAGGGGGCGGGGAGGAGCTGTTTTTT. Its protein is CASSLRMAGGGEELFF.

A few counts support this clonotype. V and J are TRBV24-1 and TRBJ2-1; D perhaps matches TRBD2 (6 bases). V lost 9 bases and J lost 7, with 12 bases in between. Germline V gene data show CDR1 as KGHDR and CDR2 as SFDVKD. The CDR3 is made up of 12 amino acids. The CDR3 DNA sequence: TGTGCCACCCCCCGCGGGGCGAATGAGCAGTTCTTC. Residues: CATPRGANEQFF.